This T cell receptor (beta chain) was identified in a study of identical twins. Every donor was a healthy Caucasian. Study-wide results and caveats: Whereas memory repertoires showed no such difference, abundant cord blood beta clonotypes carried fewer insertions. In drawing conclusions, the study used cross-sectional statistical analysis and did not follow the same donors.

Germline-derived CDR1 and CDR2 are DFQATT and SNEGSKA (reference sequence). This CDR3 has 13 residues. V lost 5 bases to trimming and J lost 12 bases, with 19 bases between them. This clonotype showed up just a few times. As yet, its antigen is unknown. TCRdb redid the calling of the 5' RACE reads with MiXCR, one entry per CDR3 protein. The table lists hundreds of thousands of distinct CDR3 sequences, about 12% of them singletons. These same records also appear under a second study, on yellow fever vaccine responses in identical twins. That report adds: Twins' vaccine T cell responses reportedly seemed partly convergent and partly personalized.

This sequence was found in a woman aged 18-30 years in good health. The chain uses TRBV20-1 and TRBJ1-4; D is possibly TRBD1 (5 bases). What was sequenced was PBMCs. CDR3 nucleotide sequence: TGCAGTGCTCGACCCATGGATGGGACGGAACTGTTTTTT. It translates to CSARPMDGTELFF.